The sequence of this T cell receptor beta chain was determined in a study of cytomegalovirus exposure and HLA in healthy donors. Both 60 Vbeta primers and 13 Jbeta primers went into the PCR. TCRdb's table, derived via immunoSEQ multiplex PCR, lists solely in-frame clones and lacks some. The table has around 180,000 clones, around 79% seen once. The ends lost 4 bases at V and 6 bases at J; junction bases unmatched: 13. The CDR3 length is 16 residues. The germline gives CDR1 SGHDN, CDR2 FVKESK. This chain links TRBV14 with TRBJ2-3; TRBD2 agrees at 7 bases. Sequenced sample: PBMCs. This sequence originates from a woman between 35 and 50 years old in good health and CMV-seronegative. The CDR3 sequence is CASSPLIRAGEDTQYF. The CDR3, as DNA: TGTGCCAGCAGCCCCCTCATCCGGGCGGGGGAGGATACGCAGTATTTT.